This T cell receptor beta chain was documented in a study of blood T cell repertoires in COVID-19. This clone was detected once. Per the original data handling: Estimation of nucleated cell counts was performed using reference gene primer amplification. The method was immunoSEQ multiplex PCR; TCRdb's version includes in-frame clones alone and lacks a portion of them. V and J calls and clone size follow that table, whereas D and trimming were derived from the DNA. The table includes about 270,000 clones, roughly 89% detected once. V dropped 3 bases and J dropped 5; count of bases not matched to a gene: 3. Germline V gene sequence: CDR1 SGHAT, CDR2 FQNNGV. The CDR3 totals 15 residues.

The source material was peripheral blood. This TCR came from a man in his forties or fifties with acute or convalescent COVID-19. This sequence joins TRBV11-2 and TRBJ2-5, with TRBD2 identical over 13 bases. The CDR3 bases are TGTGCCAGCAGCTTCGGGACTAGCGGGATGGAGACCCAGTACTTC. The encoded protein is CASSFGTSGMETQYF.